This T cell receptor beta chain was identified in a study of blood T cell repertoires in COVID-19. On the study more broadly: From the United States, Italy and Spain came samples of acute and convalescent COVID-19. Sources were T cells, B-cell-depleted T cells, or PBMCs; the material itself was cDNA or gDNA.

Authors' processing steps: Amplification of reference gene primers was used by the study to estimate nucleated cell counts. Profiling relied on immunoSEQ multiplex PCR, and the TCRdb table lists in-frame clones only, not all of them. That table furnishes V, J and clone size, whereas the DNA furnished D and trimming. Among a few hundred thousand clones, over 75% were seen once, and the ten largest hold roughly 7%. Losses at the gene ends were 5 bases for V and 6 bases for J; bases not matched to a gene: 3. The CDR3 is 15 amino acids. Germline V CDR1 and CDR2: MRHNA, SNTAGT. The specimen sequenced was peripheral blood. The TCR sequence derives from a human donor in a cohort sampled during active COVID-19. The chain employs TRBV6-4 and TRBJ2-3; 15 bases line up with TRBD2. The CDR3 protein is CASSSGTSGGDTQYF. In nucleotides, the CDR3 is TGTGCCAGCAGTTCCGGGACTAGCGGGGGGGATACGCAGTATTTT.